Following are 8 T cell receptor beta chains from one sample sequenced in a study of identical twins. TCRdb fed the 5' RACE reads into MiXCR, producing one record per CDR3 protein. The repertoire holds more than 600,000 distinct CDR3 sequences, with about 20% as singletons. The sample was also reused in another study, on T cells expressing NK-cell markers.

Sequencing input: PBMCs. All receptors come from a woman younger than 35 in good health.

The chain couples TRBV5-6 to TRBJ2-3, with a possible D match to TRBD2 (6 bases). The CDR3 has 16 amino acids. V lost 2 bases and J 2 bases, leaving 15 bases between the germline ends. CDR1 is SGHDT and CDR2 is YYEEEE in the germline V gene. CDR3 region: CASSFGLSGSTDTQYF. DNA for the CDR3: TGTGCCAGCAGCTTCGGCCTTAGCGGATCCACAGATACGCAGTATTTT. The whole variable domain, remainder taken from reference TRBV5-6 and TRBJ2-3, is DAGVTQSPTHLIKTRGQQVTLRCSPKSGHDTVSWYQQALGQGPQFIFQYYEEEERQRGNFPDRFSGHQFPNYSSELNVNALLLGDSALYLCASSFGLSGSTDTQYFGPGTRLTVL.

This clonotype was found a few times. The chain joins TRBV20-1 to TRBJ2-5, with D possibly matching TRBD1 (5 bases). Trimming cost V 3 bases and J 4 bases, with 9 bases left between them. This CDR3 has 12 residues. Germline V CDR1 and CDR2: DFQATT, SNEGSKA (reference sequence). The CDR3 region has the DNA TGCAGTGCTAGTAGACAGTCAGAGACCCAGTACTTC. This sequence encodes CSASRQSETQYF.

The genes are TRBV6-1 and TRBJ2-1, with 9 bases identical to TRBD2. The length of the CDR3 is 13 residues. V shed 6 bases and J 6 bases; nucleotides not matched to a gene: 3. Germline CDR1 and CDR2: MNHNS and SASEGT. The CDR3 protein is CASRVTSGNEQFF. As DNA, the CDR3 is TGTGCCAGCAGGGTGACTAGCGGCAATGAGCAGTTCTTC.

This chain uses TRBV11-1 with TRBJ2-5, with TRBD2 matching over 14 bases. The junction had 10 bases not matched to a gene; V was cut back by 5 bases and J by 2 bases. CDR1 and CDR2 (germline): SGHAT, FQDESV (reference sequence). This CDR3 is 18 amino acids long. CDR3: CASSKAGTSGGTQETQYF. DNA of the CDR3: TGTGCCAGCAGCAAAGCCGGGACTAGCGGGGGTACACAAGAGACCCAGTACTTC.

This clonotype was found a few times. The V and J genes are TRBV5-1 and TRBJ2-5, with D tentatively TRBD1 (5 bases). This CDR3 contains 15 residues. The germline V gene encodes CDR1 SGHRS and CDR2 YFSETQ. V dropped 4 bases and J dropped 2 bases, with 15 bases sitting between them. The CDR3 loop is CASSDFRQTQETQYF. In nucleotides, the CDR3 is TGCGCCAGCAGCGACTTCCGACAGACTCAAGAGACCCAGTACTTC.

The chain links TRBV12-3 or TRBV12-4 to TRBJ2-7; 9 nucleotides match TRBD1. This CDR3 is 15 amino acids long. V lost 2 bases to trimming and J lost 3 bases; unmatched junction nucleotides: 5. CDR3 sequence reads: CASSLMGQGGYEQYF. The CDR3 region has the DNA TGTGCCAGCAGTTTAATGGGACAGGGTGGCTACGAGCAGTACTTC.

The rearrangement uses TRBV5-5 and TRBJ2-7; 11 bases match TRBD1. The V and J ends lost 3 bases and 3 bases, in that order; junction bases with no gene match: 8. The CDR3 spans 16 residues. Germline V gives CDR1 SGHKS, CDR2 YYEKEE (reference sequence). CDR3 sequence (DNA): TGTGCCAGCAGCTGGAACCCGGGACAGGGGGACTACGAGCAGTACTTC. It translates to CASSWNPGQGDYEQYF.

V usage is TRBV5-1 and J usage is TRBJ2-6, with D perhaps TRBD1 (6 bases). This CDR3 is built from 15 residues. V lost 5 bases, J lost 2 bases, and 11 bases lay in between. Looked up from germline, CDR1 is SGHRS and CDR2 is YFSETQ. As DNA, the CDR3 is TGCGCCAGCAGTCAGGGGTATACTGGGGCCAACGTCCTGACTTTC. Translated: CASSQGYTGANVLTF.